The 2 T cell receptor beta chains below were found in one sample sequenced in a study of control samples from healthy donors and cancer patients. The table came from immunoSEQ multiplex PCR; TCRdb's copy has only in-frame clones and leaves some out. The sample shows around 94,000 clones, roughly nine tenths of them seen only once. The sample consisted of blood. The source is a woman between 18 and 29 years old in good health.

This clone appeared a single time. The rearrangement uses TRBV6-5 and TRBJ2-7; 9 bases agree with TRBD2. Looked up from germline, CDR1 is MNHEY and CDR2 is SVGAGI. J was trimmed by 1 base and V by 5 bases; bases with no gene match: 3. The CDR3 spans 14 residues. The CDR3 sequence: CASSSGGKSYEQYF. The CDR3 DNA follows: TGTGCCAGCAGTAGCGGGGGGAAATCCTACGAGCAGTACTTC.

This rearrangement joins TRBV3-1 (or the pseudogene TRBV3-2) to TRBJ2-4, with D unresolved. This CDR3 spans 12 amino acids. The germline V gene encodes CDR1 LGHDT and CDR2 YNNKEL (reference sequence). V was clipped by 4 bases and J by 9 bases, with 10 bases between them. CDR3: CASSLTPGIQYF. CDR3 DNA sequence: TGTGCCAGCAGCCTGACCCCGGGCATTCAGTACTTC.